A single sample gave rise to the 15 T cell receptor beta chains below, sequenced in a study of blood T cell repertoires in COVID-19. Method: immunoSEQ multiplex PCR; TCRdb's copy keeps in-frame clones and lacks some. Among approximately 170,000 clones, 80% to 85% were seen once, and the ten largest hold around 15%. The sample comprised peripheral blood. All receptors derive from a woman aged 70-85 years with COVID-19, enrolled during active disease.

The chain combines TRBV6-5 with TRBJ1-2; D possibly corresponds to TRBD1 (5 bases). The V gene lost 4 bases and the J gene lost 8 bases, with 14 bases spanning the gap. The CDR3 sequence is 13 residues long. Germline V lookup: CDR1 MNHEY, CDR2 SVGAGI. CDR3 protein: CASSFPGHIGYTF. In nucleotides, the CDR3 is TGTGCCAGCAGTTTCCCCGGACATATAGGCTACACCTTC.

The genes are TRBV27 and TRBJ2-1; TRBD2 matches at 8 bases. The V gene's germline CDR1 is MNHEY and CDR2 SMNVEV (reference sequence). V trimming: 0 bases; J trimming: 7 bases; junction bases outside the gene matches: 8. This CDR3 has 16 residues. CDR3 protein: CASSLSQRGGVNEQFF. The CDR3 DNA is TGTGCCAGCAGTTTATCTCAACGGGGGGGAGTGAATGAGCAGTTCTTC.

The chain has TRBV9 and TRBJ2-7; possible D gene TRBD2, 6 bases. The CDR3 loop spans 15 amino acids. Germline-derived CDR1 and CDR2 are SGDLS and YYNGEE. Trimming removed 4 bases from V and 3 bases from J, with 17 bases in between. Written as DNA, the CDR3 is TGTGCCAGCAGCCCGCGAGCGGGTGCCGTCTACGAGCAGTACTTC. Translating it yields CASSPRAGAVYEQYF.

The chain carries TRBV27 and TRBJ2-6; D remains unclear. V lost 1 base and J lost 4, with 11 bases in between. Germline V CDR1 and CDR2: MNHEY, SMNVEV (reference sequence). CDR3 size: 16 residues. CDR3 bases: TGTGCCAGCAGTTTATACGTCCCTGGCGGGGCCAACGTCCTGACTTTC. The encoded protein is CASSLYVPGGANVLTF.

In its sample, this clone was seen a few times. The chain joins TRBV5-1 to TRBJ2-5; the match to TRBD1 covers 8 bases. V lost 2 bases and J lost 5; bases outside the gene matches: 11. CDR3 length: 16 amino acids. Germline assignment: CDR1 SGHRS and CDR2 YFSETQ. The chain's CDR3 is CASSFSSAGGLETQYF. In DNA, the CDR3 is TGCGCCAGCAGCTTTTCGTCGGCAGGGGGCTTGGAGACCCAGTACTTC.

The chain carries TRBV6-6 and TRBJ1-5; D might be TRBD1 (6 bases). CDR1 is MNHNY and CDR2 is SVGAGI in the germline V gene (reference sequence). The CDR3 extends over 14 amino acids. V gave up 5 bases and J gave up 2 bases, with 10 bases separating them. The CDR3 reads CASSDRLGNQPQHF. CDR3 in DNA: TGTGCCAGCAGTGACAGGTTGGGCAATCAGCCCCAGCATTTT.

The sample holds a few counts of this clone. The V and J genes are TRBV28 and TRBJ1-1, with D tentatively TRBD1 (5 bases). Germline values: CDR1 MDHEN, CDR2 SYDVKM. The CDR3 totals 11 residues. V shed 7 bases and J shed 8 bases, with 11 bases lying between them. This CDR3 reads CASKHGGEAFF. CDR3 nucleotides: TGTGCCAGCAAACATGGGGGGGAAGCTTTCTTT.

The chain joins TRBV3-1 (or the pseudogene TRBV3-2) to TRBJ2-6; D is perhaps TRBD1 (5 bases). The CDR3 covers 15 residues. V was cut by 5 bases and J by 3 bases, with 11 bases left in between. CDR1 is LGHDT and CDR2 is YNNKEL in the germline V gene (reference sequence). The CDR3 bases are TGTGCCAGCAGCTCCAGGGTAGGTGGGGCCAACGTCCTGACTTTC. This sequence encodes CASSSRVGGANVLTF.

This chain joins TRBV11-1 and TRBJ1-2; tentatively, D is TRBD1 (6 bases). This CDR3 region has 12 residues. CDR1 is SGHAT and CDR2 is FQDESV in the germline V gene (reference sequence). With 0 bases removed from V and 8 bases from J, the gap between germline ends came to 7 bases. The CDR3 loop is CASSLADSGYTF. The CDR3 DNA is TGTGCCAGCAGCTTAGCGGACAGCGGCTACACCTTC.

V and J are TRBV7-8 and TRBJ2-4; TRBD2 might be the D (5 bases). Trimming left V 3 bases short and J 2 bases short, with 14 bases between. CDR1 and CDR2 (germline): SGHVS, FQNEAQ. This CDR3 is 16 amino acids long. The CDR3 DNA sequence: TGTGCCAGCAGCTTCCGAGGGTATATGCCCAAAAACATTCAGTACTTC. As protein: CASSFRGYMPKNIQYF.

This clone was seen a few times. This rearrangement joins TRBV19 to TRBJ2-1; 10 bases match TRBD1. V gave up 7 bases and J gave up 7 bases; unmatched junction bases: 10. The CDR3 contains 15 residues. CDR1 and CDR2 (germline): LNHDA, SQIVND (reference sequence). The CDR3 region has the DNA TGTGCCAGTACTACAATAGGACAGGGGGGGAATGAGCAGTTCTTC. Its protein product is CASTTIGQGGNEQFF. The full variable domain, in which reference TRBV19 and TRBJ2-1 provide the parts outside the CDR3, is DGGITQSPKYLFRKEGQNVTLSCEQNLNHDAMYWYRQDPGQGLRLIYYSQIVNDFQKGDIAEGYSVSREKKESFPLTVTSAQKNPTAFYLCASTTIGQGGNEQFFGPGTRLTVL.

The genes are TRBV10-3 and TRBJ1-3; D is undetermined. The CDR3 is 16 residues long. Germline-derived CDR1 and CDR2 are ENHRY and SYGVKD. Trimming removed 3 bases at V and 4 bases at J, with 16 bases between. The chain's CDR3 is CAISDPNTPRGNTIYF. As DNA, the CDR3 is TGTGCCATCAGTGACCCTAATACGCCTCGGGGAAACACCATATATTTT.

The V call is TRBV15, the J call TRBJ2-7, with a tentative D call TRBD2 (5 bases). The CDR3 spans 14 residues. The germline gives CDR1 LNHNV, CDR2 YYDKDF (reference sequence). V shed 0 bases and J shed 1 base, with 7 bases lying between them. Here the CDR3 reads CATSRDPGSYEQYV. For the CDR3, the DNA is TGTGCCACCAGCAGAGATCCGGGGTCCTACGAGCAGTACGTC.

V gene TRBV5-1 combines with J gene TRBJ2-1; D call uncertain. Trimming removed 0 bases from V and 9 bases from J, with 7 bases in between. Germline CDR1 reads SGHRS; CDR2 reads YFSETQ. The length of the CDR3 is 12 residues. The CDR3 loop reads CASSLDWAEQFF. CDR3 coding DNA: TGCGCCAGCAGCTTGGACTGGGCTGAGCAGTTCTTC. The variable domain in full, with the rest retrieved from reference TRBV5-1 and TRBJ2-1, is KAGVTQTPRYLIKTRGQQVTLSCSPISGHRSVSWYQQTPGQGLQFLFEYFSETQRNKGNFPGRFSGRQFSNSRSEMNVSTLELGDSALYLCASSLDWAEQFFGPGTRLTVL.

The gene calls are TRBV3-1 (or the pseudogene TRBV3-2) and TRBJ1-2; 8 bases line up with TRBD1. Germline CDR1 is LGHDT and CDR2 is YNNKEL (reference sequence). Unmatched junction bases numbered 0, after V lost 1 base and J lost 5 bases. The CDR3 sequence is 13 residues long. CDR3 loop: CASSQGTGYGYTF. The CDR3 DNA sequence: TGTGCCAGCAGCCAAGGGACAGGGTATGGCTACACCTTC.